The T cell receptor beta chain under discussion was sequenced for a study of control samples from healthy donors and cancer patients. Sequencing used immunoSEQ multiplex PCR; TCRdb keeps in-frame clones, though not all of them. The profile shows more than 95,000 clones, approximately 90% of them singletons. To note about this clone: An end of the junction differs from the germline gene, which may be a read error.

This CDR3 has 14 amino acids. Germline assignment: CDR1 MNHNS and CDR2 SASEGT. Sequences were obtained from PBMCs. This chain links TRBV6-1 with TRBJ2-4, with 9 bases lining up with TRBD1. The TCR sequence derives from a man in his 60s with lung cancer. The CDR3 is CASSDAITGGDQHF. CDR3 nucleotide sequence: TGTGCCAGCAGTGATGCGATTACAGGGGGCGACCAACACTTC.